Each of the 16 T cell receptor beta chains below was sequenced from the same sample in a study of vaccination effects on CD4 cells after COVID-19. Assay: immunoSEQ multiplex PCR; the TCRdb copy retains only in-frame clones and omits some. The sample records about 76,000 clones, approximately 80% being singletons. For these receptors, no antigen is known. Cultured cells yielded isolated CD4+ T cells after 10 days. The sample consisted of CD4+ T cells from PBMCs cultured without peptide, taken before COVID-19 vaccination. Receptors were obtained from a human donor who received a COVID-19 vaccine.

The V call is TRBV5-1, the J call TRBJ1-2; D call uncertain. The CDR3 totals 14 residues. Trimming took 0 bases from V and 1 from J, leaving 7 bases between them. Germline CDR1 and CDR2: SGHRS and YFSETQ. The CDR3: CASSLVAGNYGYTF. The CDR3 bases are TGCGCCAGCAGCTTGGTGGCGGGTAACTATGGCTACACCTTC.

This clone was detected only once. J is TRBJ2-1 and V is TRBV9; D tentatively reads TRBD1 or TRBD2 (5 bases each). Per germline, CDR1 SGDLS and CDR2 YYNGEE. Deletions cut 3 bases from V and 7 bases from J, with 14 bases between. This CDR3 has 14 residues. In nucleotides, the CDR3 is TGTGCCAGCAGCGCGGGGCACAGCTATAATGAGCAGTTCTTC. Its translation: CASSAGHSYNEQFF.

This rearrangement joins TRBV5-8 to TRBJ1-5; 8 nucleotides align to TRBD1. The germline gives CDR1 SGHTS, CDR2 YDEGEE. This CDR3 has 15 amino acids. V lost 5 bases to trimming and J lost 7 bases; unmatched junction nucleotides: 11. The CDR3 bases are TGTGCCAGCAGTCTTTCCGGGACAGGCTACCAGCCCCAGCATTTT. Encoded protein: CASSLSGTGYQPQHF.

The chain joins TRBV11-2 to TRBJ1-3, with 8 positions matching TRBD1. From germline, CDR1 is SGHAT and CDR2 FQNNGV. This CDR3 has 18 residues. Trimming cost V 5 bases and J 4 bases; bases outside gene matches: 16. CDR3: CASSQRTGPRVPGNTIYF. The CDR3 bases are TGTGCCAGCAGCCAAAGGACAGGGCCTCGAGTACCCGGAAACACCATATATTTT.

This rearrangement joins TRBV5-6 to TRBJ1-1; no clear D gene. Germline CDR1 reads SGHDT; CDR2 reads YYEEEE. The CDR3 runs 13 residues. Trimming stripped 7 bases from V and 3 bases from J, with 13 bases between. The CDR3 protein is CASGRLMDTEAFF. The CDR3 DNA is TGTGCCAGCGGACGGTTGATGGACACTGAAGCTTTCTTT. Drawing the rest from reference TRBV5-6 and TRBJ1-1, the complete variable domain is DAGVTQSPTHLIKTRGQQVTLRCSPKSGHDTVSWYQQALGQGPQFIFQYYEEEERQRGNFPDRFSGHQFPNYSSELNVNALLLGDSALYLCASGRLMDTEAFFGQGTRLTVV.

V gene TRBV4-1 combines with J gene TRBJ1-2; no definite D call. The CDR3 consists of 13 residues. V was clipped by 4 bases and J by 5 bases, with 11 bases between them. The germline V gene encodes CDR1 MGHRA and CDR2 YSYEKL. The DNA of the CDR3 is TGCGCCAGCAGCCCCTTGGGAGGGTATGGCTACACCTTC. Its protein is CASSPLGGYGYTF.

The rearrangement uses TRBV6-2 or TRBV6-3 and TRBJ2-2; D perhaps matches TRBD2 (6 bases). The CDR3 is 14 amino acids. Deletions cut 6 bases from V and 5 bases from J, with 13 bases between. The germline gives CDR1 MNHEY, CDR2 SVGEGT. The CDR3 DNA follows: TGTGCCAGCAGCTTGGGACTTCTAACCGGGGAGCTGTTTTTT. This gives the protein CASSLGLLTGELFF.

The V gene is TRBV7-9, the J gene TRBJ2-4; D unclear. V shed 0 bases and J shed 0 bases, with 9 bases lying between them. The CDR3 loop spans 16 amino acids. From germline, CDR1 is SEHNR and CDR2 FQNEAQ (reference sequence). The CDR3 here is CASSLAELLAKNIQYF. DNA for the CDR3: TGTGCCAGCAGCTTAGCGGAGTTACTAGCCAAAAACATTCAGTACTTC.

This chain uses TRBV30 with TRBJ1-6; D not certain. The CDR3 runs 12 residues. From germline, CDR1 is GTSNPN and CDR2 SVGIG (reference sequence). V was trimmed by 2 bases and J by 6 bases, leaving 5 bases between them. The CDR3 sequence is CAWSRFNSPLHF. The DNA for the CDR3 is TGTGCCTGGAGTAGATTTAATTCACCCCTCCACTTT.

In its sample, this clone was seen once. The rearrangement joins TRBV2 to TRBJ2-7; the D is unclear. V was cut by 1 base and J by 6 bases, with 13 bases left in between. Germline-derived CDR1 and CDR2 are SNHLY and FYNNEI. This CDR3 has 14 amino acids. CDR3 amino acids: CASSEEYTVGEQYV. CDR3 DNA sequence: TGTGCCAGCAGTGAAGAATATACGGTTGGCGAGCAGTACGTC.

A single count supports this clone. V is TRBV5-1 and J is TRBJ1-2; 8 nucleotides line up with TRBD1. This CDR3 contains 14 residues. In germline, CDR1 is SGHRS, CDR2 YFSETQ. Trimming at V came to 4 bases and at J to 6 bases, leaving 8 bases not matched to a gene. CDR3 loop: CASSGRQGWDGYTF. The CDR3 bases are TGCGCCAGCAGCGGCCGACAGGGGTGGGATGGCTACACCTTC. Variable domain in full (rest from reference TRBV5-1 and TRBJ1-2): KAGVTQTPRYLIKTRGQQVTLSCSPISGHRSVSWYQQTPGQGLQFLFEYFSETQRNKGNFPGRFSGRQFSNSRSEMNVSTLELGDSALYLCASSGRQGWDGYTFGSGTRLTVV.

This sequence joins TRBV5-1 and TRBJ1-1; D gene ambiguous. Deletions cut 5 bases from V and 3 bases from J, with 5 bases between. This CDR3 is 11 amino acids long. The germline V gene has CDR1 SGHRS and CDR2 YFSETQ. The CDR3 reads CASRRDTEAFF. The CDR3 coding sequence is TGCGCCAGCAGACGGGACACTGAAGCTTTCTTT.

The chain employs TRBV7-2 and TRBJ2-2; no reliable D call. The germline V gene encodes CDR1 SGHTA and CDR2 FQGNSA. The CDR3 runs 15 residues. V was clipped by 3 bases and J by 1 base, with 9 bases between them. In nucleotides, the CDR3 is TGTGCCAGCAGCTTTGGAATACGGAACACCGGGGAGCTGTTTTTT. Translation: CASSFGIRNTGELFF.

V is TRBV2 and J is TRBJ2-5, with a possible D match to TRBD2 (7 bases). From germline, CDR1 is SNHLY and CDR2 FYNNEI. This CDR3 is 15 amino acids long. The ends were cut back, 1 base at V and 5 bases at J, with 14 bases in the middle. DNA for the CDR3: TGTGCCAGCAGTGAAGAAGAGGGGGGGCAGGAGACCCAGTACTTC. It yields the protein CASSEEEGGQETQYF. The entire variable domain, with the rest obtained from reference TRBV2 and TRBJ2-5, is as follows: EPEVTQTPSHQVTQMGQEVILRCVPISNHLYFYWYRQILGQKVEFLVSFYNNEISEKSEIFDDQFSVERPDGSNFTLKIRSTKLEDSAMYFCASSEEEGGQETQYFGPGTRLLVL.

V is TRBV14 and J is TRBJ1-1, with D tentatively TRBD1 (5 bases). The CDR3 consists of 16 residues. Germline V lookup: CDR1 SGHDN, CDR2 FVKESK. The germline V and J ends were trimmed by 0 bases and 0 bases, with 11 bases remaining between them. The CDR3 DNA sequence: TGTGCCAGCAGCCAAGATCTAGGACACCTGAACACTGAAGCTTTCTTT. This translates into CASSQDLGHLNTEAFF. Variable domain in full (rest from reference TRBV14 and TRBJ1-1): EAGVTQFPSHSVIEKGQTVTLRCDPISGHDNLYWYRRVMGKEIKFLLHFVKESKQDESGMPNNRFLAERTGGTYSTLKVQPAELEDSGVYFCASSQDLGHLNTEAFFGQGTRLTVV.

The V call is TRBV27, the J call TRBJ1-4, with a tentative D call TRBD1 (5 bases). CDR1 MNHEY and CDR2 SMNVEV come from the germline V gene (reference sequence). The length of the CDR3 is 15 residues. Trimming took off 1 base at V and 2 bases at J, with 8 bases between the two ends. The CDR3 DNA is TGTGCCAGCAGTTTATTCAGGGCTACTAATGAAAAACTGTTTTTT. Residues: CASSLFRATNEKLFF.